This T cell receptor beta chain comes out of a study of Graves' ophthalmopathy and Graves' hyperthyroidism. Study-wide context: Peripheral blood collection took place at initial diagnosis, before any treatment.

RNA transcripts were the template, and TCR beta CDR3 regions were amplified from them. HTBI-primed first-round RT-PCR preceded second-round multiplex PCR. TCRdb redid the calling of the multiplex PCR reads with MiXCR, one entry per CDR3 protein. This sample has over 450,000 distinct CDR3 sequences; over 13% occur once, and the top ten carry 9.5% to 10%. Findings and caveats of the study: Blood also held most thyroid clonotypes expanded above 0.001 frequency.

The CDR3 runs 9 residues. Germline V CDR1 and CDR2: SGHTA, FQGTGA. This clonotype has ten or more counts. Antigen unknown. Sequence at one end of the junction differs from germline and may be a read error. Patients were excluded if they had other autoimmune diseases or uncontrolled infections, and likewise if pregnancy or lactation applied. The authors diagnosed from clinical symptoms, serum thyroxine, TRAb, thyroid ultrasound and orbital computed tomography. This TCR was sampled from a woman younger than 45 with Graves' ophthalmopathy. The specimen sequenced was blood. The chain recombines TRBV7-3 with TRBJ2-7; D perhaps matches TRBD1 (5 bases). The CDR3 DNA reads TGTGCCGTCCACCGTGAGGACACCTTC. Protein: CAVHREDTF.